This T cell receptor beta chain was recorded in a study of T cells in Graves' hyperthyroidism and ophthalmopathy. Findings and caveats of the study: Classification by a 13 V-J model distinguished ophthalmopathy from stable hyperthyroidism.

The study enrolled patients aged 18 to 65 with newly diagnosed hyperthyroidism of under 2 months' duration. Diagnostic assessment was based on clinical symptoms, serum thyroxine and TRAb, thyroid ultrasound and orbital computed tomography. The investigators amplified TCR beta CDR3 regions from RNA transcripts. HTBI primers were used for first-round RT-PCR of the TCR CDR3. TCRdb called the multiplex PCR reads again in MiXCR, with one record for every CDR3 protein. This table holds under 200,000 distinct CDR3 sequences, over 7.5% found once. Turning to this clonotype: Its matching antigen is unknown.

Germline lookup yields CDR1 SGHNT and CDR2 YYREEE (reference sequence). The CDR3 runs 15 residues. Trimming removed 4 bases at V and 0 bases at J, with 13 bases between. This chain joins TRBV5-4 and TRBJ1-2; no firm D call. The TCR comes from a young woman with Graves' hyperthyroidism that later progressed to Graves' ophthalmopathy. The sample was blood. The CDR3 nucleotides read TGTGCCAGCAGCACCCGGACTGATTCTAACTATGGCTACACCTTC. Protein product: CASSTRTDSNYGYTF. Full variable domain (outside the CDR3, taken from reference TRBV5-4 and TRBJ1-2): ETGVTQSPTHLIKTRGQQVTLRCSSQSGHNTVSWYQQALGQGPQFIFQYYREEENGRGNFPPRFSGLQFPNYSSELNVNALELDDSALYLCASSTRTDSNYGYTFGSGTRLTVV.